Listed here is a single T cell receptor (beta chain). Antigen unknown. This sample is drawn from a study of beta chain features in type 1 diabetes. Regarding the study as a whole: Patients showed naive, central memory and Treg TCRB repertoires that appeared more similar than those of healthy donors. All four CD4+ subsets from Type 1 diabetes patients carried moderately but significantly shorter TCRB CDR3s.

Sorting that relied on CD45RO/CCR7/CD25/CD127/CD95/CD27 yielded CD4+ naive, central memory, regulatory and stem cell-like memory cells. Sorted populations all had greater than 95% purity. Isolated RNA was reverse transcribed in full, so expressed TCRB transcripts were sequenced. Libraries were prepared by immunoSEQ multiplex PCR; TCRdb keeps only in-frame clonotypes and omits some of them. The sample has about 340,000 clones, around an eighth seen once. CDR3 length equals 13 residues. CDR1 is LGHNA and CDR2 is YNFKEQ in the germline V gene. V was cut by 4 bases and J by 7 bases, with 12 bases left in between.

The V call is TRBV4-2, the J call TRBJ2-3; D is unclear. The source material was naive CD4+ T cells from blood. The sequence came from a woman younger than 35 with type 1 diabetes. DNA for the CDR3: TGTGCCAGCAGCCCCGAGGCCGGTAATACGCAGTATTTT. Protein product: CASSPEAGNTQYF.